Below are 32 T cell receptor beta chains sequenced from a single sample in a study of cytomegalovirus exposure and HLA in healthy donors. With 60 Vbeta and 13 Jbeta primers, the PCR was carried out. TCRdb's copy holds only in-frame clones and misses some; the assay was immunoSEQ multiplex PCR. The repertoire holds more than 100,000 clones, with roughly 70% as singletons. The sequenced material came from PBMCs. These receptors originate from a middle-aged woman in good health and CMV-seronegative.

The chain uses TRBV4-2 and TRBJ2-3, with TRBD2 matching 8 bases. Unmatched junction bases numbered 8, after V lost 0 bases and J lost 3 bases. There are 17 residues in the CDR3. Germline values: CDR1 LGHNA, CDR2 YNFKEQ. The CDR3 is CASSQDRTGGITDTQYF. In DNA, the CDR3 is TGTGCCAGCAGCCAAGACCGTACGGGGGGGATTACAGATACGCAGTATTTT.

The rearrangement links TRBV5-6 to TRBJ2-2; 7 bases line up with TRBD2. The CDR3 sequence is 18 residues long. Trimming removed 4 bases from V and 1 base from J; junction bases left unmatched: 13. Germline V gene data show CDR1 as SGHDT and CDR2 as YYEEEE. The DNA for the CDR3 is TGTGCCAGCAGCCCGACGCTTACTAGCGACTGGAACACCGGGGAGCTGTTTTTT. Amino acid sequence: CASSPTLTSDWNTGELFF.

The J gene is TRBJ2-1, the V gene TRBV6-4; 10 bases are a match to TRBD1. V shed 6 bases and J 7 bases; nucleotides not matched to a gene: 12. The germline CDR1 and CDR2 sequences are MRHNA and SNTAGT. The CDR3 consists of 16 residues. The CDR3 here is CASSKAGRTGGNEQFF. The CDR3 DNA reads TGTGCCAGCAGCAAGGCCGGTAGGACAGGGGGTAATGAGCAGTTCTTC.

This clone was found a few times. The chain has TRBV19 and TRBJ1-1; D may be TRBD1 (5 bases). CDR3 length: 13 amino acids. V lost 6 bases, J lost 3 bases, and 11 bases lay in between. CDR1 is LNHDA and CDR2 is SQIVND in the germline V gene (reference sequence). The CDR3 DNA reads TGTGCCAGTAGGGGACTGAGGGACACTGAAGCTTTCTTT. Protein product: CASRGLRDTEAFF.

This clone has just a few counts. This rearrangement joins TRBV11-1 to TRBJ1-2; D gene unclear. Germline V gene sequence: CDR1 SGHAT, CDR2 FQDESV (reference sequence). The length of the CDR3 is 14 residues. Trimming cost V 3 bases and J 7 bases, with 15 bases left between them. The CDR3 DNA reads as TGTGCCAGCAGCTTCACGCCCCAACATGGTGGCTACACCTTC. Translated: CASSFTPQHGGYTF.

This chain joins TRBV27 and TRBJ1-2; TRBD1 aligns across 10 bases. Germline V lookup: CDR1 MNHEY, CDR2 SMNVEV (reference sequence). With 4 bases clipped from V and 3 bases from J, the junction kept 5 bases outside the gene matches. The CDR3 contains 15 residues. The CDR3 coding sequence is TGTGCCAGCAGTTCCCCCGGACAGGGGGACTATGGCTACACCTTC. Protein sequence: CASSSPGQGDYGYTF.

In its sample, this clone was seen a few times. The V and J genes are TRBV9 and TRBJ2-1; D perhaps matches TRBD2 (6 bases). CDR3 length: 15 residues. The germline gives CDR1 SGDLS, CDR2 YYNGEE. V was shortened by 3 bases and J by 1 base, with 11 bases between the two germline ends. In nucleotides, the CDR3 is TGTGCCAGCAGCGGTAGCGGAAATTCCTACAATGAGCAGTTCTTC. Translation: CASSGSGNSYNEQFF.

The chain uses TRBV19 and TRBJ2-5, with 9 bases identical to TRBD1. This CDR3 contains 15 residues. Germline lookup yields CDR1 LNHDA and CDR2 SQIVND (reference sequence). Trimming cost V 3 bases and J 4 bases; bases outside gene matches: 6. The CDR3 sequence: CASSMVTGGRETQYF. Written as DNA, the CDR3 is TGTGCCAGTAGTATGGTAACAGGGGGCAGAGAGACCCAGTACTTC.

There are a few counts of this clone. Mismatch with germline at one junction end may stem from a read error. The chain couples TRBV7-9 to TRBJ2-1; TRBD1 might be the D (5 bases). The length of the CDR3 is 11 residues. Germline V gives CDR1 SEHNR, CDR2 FQNEAQ (reference sequence). The chain's CDR3 is CSSVGDNEQFF. CDR3 nucleotides: TGTTCCAGTGTAGGGGACAATGAGCAGTTCTTC.

The rearrangement joins TRBV11-2 to TRBJ1-2; D not resolved. This CDR3 is 13 amino acids long. CDR1 is SGHAT and CDR2 is FQNNGV in the germline V gene. Trimming stripped 1 base from V and 4 bases from J, with 7 bases between. The CDR3 sequence is CASSLGAGYGYTF. CDR3 DNA sequence: TGTGCCAGCAGCTTAGGCGCAGGCTATGGCTACACCTTC.

The chain carries TRBV11-2 and TRBJ2-1; 13 bases line up with TRBD2. This CDR3 contains 16 residues. Per the germline V gene, CDR1 is SGHAT and CDR2 is FQNNGV. J was trimmed by 7 bases and V by 3 bases; bases with no gene match: 6. The CDR3 region has the DNA TGTGCCAGCAGCTTCTCGGGACTAGCGGGATTAAATGAGCAGTTCTTC. This sequence encodes CASSFSGLAGLNEQFF.

The sample holds one count of this clone. V is TRBV2 and J is TRBJ2-4; perhaps TRBD1 as D (6 bases). Germline CDR1 SNHLY, CDR2 FYNNEI. The CDR3 spans 16 residues. Trimming left V 6 bases short and J 2 bases short, with 17 bases between. CDR3 nucleotide sequence: TGTGCCAGCAGGTCGGGTGGACAGTCGACCAAAAACATTCAGTACTTC. It yields the protein CASRSGGQSTKNIQYF.

The chain uses TRBV7-2 and TRBJ2-7; 8 bases line up with TRBD2. The CDR3 totals 15 residues. Germline CDR1 and CDR2: SGHTA and FQGNSA. After removal of 3 bases from V and 2 bases from J, the junction contained 6 bases not matched to a gene. CDR3 nucleotides: TGTGCCAGCAGCTTGTGGCCGGGAGGGCCCTACGAGCAGTACTTC. Residues: CASSLWPGGPYEQYF.

V is TRBV6-6 and J is TRBJ2-3, with 11 nucleotides matching TRBD1. The CDR3 is made up of 14 amino acids. CDR1 and CDR2 (germline): MNHNY, SVGAGI (reference sequence). V lost 5 bases and J lost 6; bases outside the gene matches: 4. CDR3 sequence: CASSTDRGPDTQYF. The CDR3, as DNA: TGTGCCAGCAGTACGGACAGGGGGCCCGATACGCAGTATTTT.

For this clone: A read error may account for a junction end that differs from germline. In nucleotides, the CDR3 is TGTGCCAGCAGCCACCCACGGGGGAACCCCGGGGAGCTGTTTTTT. Translated, it gives CASSHPRGNPGELFF. The chain couples TRBV7-9 to TRBJ2-2, with a weak D call TRBD2 (6 bases). This CDR3 region has 15 residues. CDR1 and CDR2 (germline): SEHNR, FQNEAQ (reference sequence). Complete variable domain (other parts from reference TRBV7-9 and TRBJ2-2): DTGVSQNPRHKITKRGQNVTFRCDPISEHNRLYWYRQTLGQGPEFLTYFQNEAQLEKSRLLSDRFSAERPKGSFSTLEIQRTEQGDSAMYLCASSHPRGNPGELFFGEGSRLTVL.

V is TRBV7-2 and J is TRBJ2-5; the match to TRBD2 covers 7 bases. Germline V CDR1 and CDR2: SGHTA, FQGNSA. The CDR3 is made up of 14 amino acids. V was pared by 5 bases and J by 1 base, with 4 bases of the junction left unmatched. This CDR3 is CASSSAGAQETQYF. In DNA form, the CDR3 reads TGTGCCAGCAGCAGCGCGGGAGCCCAAGAGACCCAGTACTTC.

As regards this clone: One end of the junction is discordant with germline, which a read error may explain. Within the sample, other DNA sequences also encode this same CDR3. The chain is built from TRBV9 and TRBJ2-2, with 8 bases aligning to TRBD1. Germline CDR1 and CDR2: SGDLS and YYNGEE. The CDR3 extends over 15 amino acids. CDR3 in amino acids: CASSVNQGATGELFF. The CDR3 nucleotides are TGTGCCAGCAGCGTCAATCAGGGGGCGACCGGGGAGCTATTTTTT. The full variable domain, its missing parts supplied by reference TRBV9 and TRBJ2-2, is DSGVTQTPKHLITATGQRVTLRCSPRSGDLSVYWYQQSLDQGLQFLIQYYNGEERAKGNILERFSAQQFPDLHSELNLSSLELGDSALYFCASSVNQGATGELFFGEGSRLTVL.

This rearrangement joins TRBV7-6 to TRBJ2-7, with TRBD1 matching over 9 bases. There are 16 residues in the CDR3. Germline V gene sequence: CDR1 SGHVS, CDR2 FNYEAQ. The V and J ends lost 1 base and 6 bases, in that order; junction bases with no gene match: 10. CDR3 sequence: CASSLVGGTGSAEQYF. The CDR3 nucleotides are TGTGCCAGCAGCTTAGTGGGCGGGACAGGGTCGGCCGAGCAGTACTTC.

This clone was seen a few times. The CDR3 DNA reads as TGCGCCAGCAGCTCAGGACAGGTACCCTACGAGCAGTACTTC. Its translation is CASSSGQVPYEQYF. The chain couples TRBV5-1 to TRBJ2-7, with 7 bases fitting TRBD1. The CDR3 has 14 amino acids. Germline V CDR1 and CDR2: SGHRS, YFSETQ. J gave up 2 bases and V 3 bases, and 5 bases lay outside the gene matches.

V usage is TRBV5-6 and J usage is TRBJ1-2; D not certain. Trimming stripped 4 bases from V and 4 bases from J, with 17 bases between. The germline V gene encodes CDR1 SGHDT and CDR2 YYEEEE. The CDR3 is made up of 15 amino acids. In DNA form, the CDR3 reads TGTGCCAGCAGCCCCACCGACTCCTCCCCCTATGGCTACACCTTC. It translates to CASSPTDSSPYGYTF. Supplemented by reference TRBV5-6 and TRBJ1-2, the full variable domain reads DAGVTQSPTHLIKTRGQQVTLRCSPKSGHDTVSWYQQALGQGPQFIFQYYEEEERQRGNFPDRFSGHQFPNYSSELNVNALLLGDSALYLCASSPTDSSPYGYTFGSGTRLTVV.

The rearrangement links TRBV7-3 to TRBJ2-7; TRBD2 matches at 7 bases. V lost 5 bases, J lost 6 bases, and 16 bases stayed unmatched. The CDR3 is 16 amino acids. Germline values: CDR1 SGHTA, CDR2 FQGTGA. Written as DNA, the CDR3 is TGTGCCAGCAGCCCCCCCCCGCGGGGGTGGGCTGTCGAGCAGTACTTC. Translating gives CASSPPPRGWAVEQYF.

The gene calls are TRBV19 and TRBJ2-1; the D is unclear. Trimming left V 1 base short and J 9 bases short, with 4 bases between. Germline V gene lookup returns CDR1 LNHDA and CDR2 SQIVND (reference sequence). The CDR3 totals 11 residues. This CDR3 reads CASSIAGEQFF. The CDR3 DNA reads TGTGCCAGTAGTATAGCGGGTGAGCAGTTCTTC.

The chain recombines TRBV4-1 with TRBJ2-5, with D hard to call. Germline CDR1 and CDR2: MGHRA and YSYEKL. V gave up 1 base and J gave up 5 bases, with 8 bases separating them. CDR3 length equals 13 residues. The CDR3 reads CASSQVRGETQYF. The DNA for the CDR3 is TGCGCCAGCAGCCAAGTCCGCGGCGAGACCCAGTACTTC.

This CDR3 reads CASSLNSGGSLSYEQYF. DNA for the CDR3: TGTGCCAGCAGTTTAAACTCGGGCGGGAGCCTTTCCTACGAGCAGTACTTC. The chain is built from TRBV28 and TRBJ2-7; 7 bases line up with TRBD2. This CDR3 comprises 17 residues. Germline CDR1 MDHEN, CDR2 SYDVKM. Germline trimming cut 2 bases from V and 1 base from J; bases unmatched to any gene: 11. The full variable domain, completed using reference TRBV28 and TRBJ2-7, is DVKVTQSSRYLVKRTGEKVFLECVQDMDHENMFWYRQDPGLGLRLIYFSYDVKMKEKGDIPEGYSVSREKKERFSLILESASTNQTSMYLCASSLNSGGSLSYEQYFGPGTRLTVT.

This chain joins TRBV27 and TRBJ2-5, with 9 bases identical to TRBD2. The CDR3 covers 16 residues. Germline loops: CDR1 MNHEY, CDR2 SMNVEV (reference sequence). The V gene end was trimmed by 5 bases and the J gene end by 0 bases; junction bases not matched to a gene: 7. CDR3 in DNA: TGTGCCAGCAGTATTAGCGGGGGCCGGTACCAAGAGACCCAGTACTTC. Its protein product is CASSISGGRYQETQYF.

With respect to this clone: The sample has other DNA sequences that encode this CDR3 too. The rearrangement joins TRBV4-1 to TRBJ2-1; 7 nucleotides match TRBD2. Trimming cost V 4 bases and J 5 bases; bases outside gene matches: 5. Looked up from germline, CDR1 is MGHRA and CDR2 is YSYEKL. The CDR3 is 14 residues long. This chain's CDR3 is CASSLGLADNEQFF. DNA for the CDR3: TGCGCCAGCAGCCTAGGCCTAGCGGACAATGAGCAGTTCTTC.

The table lists this clone with a count of one. This chain uses TRBV9 with TRBJ2-1, with D maybe TRBD2 (7 bases). The V and J ends lost 6 bases and 8 bases respectively, with 21 bases between them. CDR3 length: 15 amino acids. Germline V gene data show CDR1 as SGDLS and CDR2 as YYNGEE. The CDR3 spells CASTGTLSGGDEQFF. DNA of the CDR3: TGTGCCAGCACAGGTACATTATCGGGGGGCGATGAGCAGTTCTTC.

This chain joins TRBV6-4 and TRBJ2-1; tentative D call: TRBD2 (7 bases). Trimming removed 0 bases at V and 3 bases at J, with 9 bases between. Germline values: CDR1 MRHNA, CDR2 SNTAGT. This CDR3 region has 15 residues. The CDR3 here is CASSDSGGGYNEQFF. In DNA, the CDR3 is TGTGCCAGCAGTGACTCAGGGGGGGGCTACAATGAGCAGTTCTTC.

The J gene is TRBJ2-2, the V gene TRBV5-1; the D is unclear. In germline, CDR1 is SGHRS, CDR2 YFSETQ. V was shortened by 0 bases and J by 0 bases, with 6 bases between the two germline ends. The CDR3 runs to 15 residues. The DNA of the CDR3 is TGCGCCAGCAGCTTGGATGTCGCGAACACCGGGGAGCTGTTTTTT. Its protein is CASSLDVANTGELFF.

The V gene is TRBV7-9, the J gene TRBJ2-1, with 11 nucleotides matching TRBD2. Trimming cost V 8 bases and J 8 bases; bases outside gene matches: 17. The CDR3 sequence is 17 residues long. Germline loops: CDR1 SEHNR, CDR2 FQNEAQ (reference sequence). CDR3 loop: CASQPRSGLAGGYEQFF. Here the CDR3 DNA reads TGTGCCAGCCAGCCTAGATCGGGGCTAGCGGGAGGCTATGAGCAGTTCTTC.

By frequency in the sample, this clone is medium-sized (0.01 to 0.1%). This chain links TRBV6-1 with TRBJ1-6; D is ambiguous. Germline loops: CDR1 MNHNS, CDR2 SASEGT. CDR3 length: 14 amino acids. Trimming pared 3 bases from V and 4 bases from J, leaving 7 bases between. The CDR3 region is CASSEAIYNSPLHF. CDR3 bases: TGTGCCAGCAGTGAGGCCATTTATAATTCACCCCTCCACTTT.

The chain joins TRBV7-8 to TRBJ2-1; 10 nucleotides line up with TRBD2. There are 19 residues in the CDR3. Germline assignment: CDR1 SGHVS and CDR2 FQNEAQ. The J segment lost 8 bases and the V segment lost 5 bases, leaving 21 bases of the junction unmatched. The CDR3 DNA reads as TGTGCCAGCAGCCTTCCGCCGGGACTAGCGACCCTGAACGGCGATGAGCAGTTCTTC. Residues: CASSLPPGLATLNGDEQFF.